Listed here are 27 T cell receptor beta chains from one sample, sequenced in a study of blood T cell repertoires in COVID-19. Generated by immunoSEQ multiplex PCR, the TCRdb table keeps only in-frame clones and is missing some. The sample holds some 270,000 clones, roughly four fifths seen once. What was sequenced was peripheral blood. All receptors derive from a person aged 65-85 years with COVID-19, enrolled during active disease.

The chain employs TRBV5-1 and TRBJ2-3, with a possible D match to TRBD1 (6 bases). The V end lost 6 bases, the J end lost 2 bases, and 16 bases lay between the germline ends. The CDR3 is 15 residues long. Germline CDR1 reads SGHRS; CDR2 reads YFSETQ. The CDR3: CASMEGGLITDTQYF. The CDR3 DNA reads TGCGCCAGCATGGAAGGGGGATTGATCACAGATACGCAGTATTTT.

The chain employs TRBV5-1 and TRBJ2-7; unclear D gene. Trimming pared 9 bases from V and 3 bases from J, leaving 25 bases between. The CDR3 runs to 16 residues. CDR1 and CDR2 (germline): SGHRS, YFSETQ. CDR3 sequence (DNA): TGCGCCACCCGAACCCCCCGACTGCGCGAAAGCTACGAGCAGTACTTC. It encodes CATRTPRLRESYEQYF. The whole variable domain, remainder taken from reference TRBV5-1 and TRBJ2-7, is KAGVTQTPRYLIKTRGQQVTLSCSPISGHRSVSWYQQTPGQGLQFLFEYFSETQRNKGNFPGRFSGRQFSNSRSEMNVSTLELGDSALYLCATRTPRLRESYEQYFGPGTRLTVT.

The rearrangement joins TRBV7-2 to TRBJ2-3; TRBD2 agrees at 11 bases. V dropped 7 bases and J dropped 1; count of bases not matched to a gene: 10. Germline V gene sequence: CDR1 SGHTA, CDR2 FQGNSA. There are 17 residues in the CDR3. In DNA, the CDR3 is TGTGCCAGCACAAACCCTAGCGGGAGGTCAGGCACAGATACGCAGTATTTT. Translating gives CASTNPSGRSGTDTQYF.

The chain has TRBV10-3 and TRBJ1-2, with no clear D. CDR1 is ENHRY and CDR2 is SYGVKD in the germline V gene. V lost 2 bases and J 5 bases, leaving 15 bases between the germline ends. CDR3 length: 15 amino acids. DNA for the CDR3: TGTGCCATCAGTGAGGTGGAGGGCGTTGGGTATGGCTACACCTTC. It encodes CAISEVEGVGYGYTF.

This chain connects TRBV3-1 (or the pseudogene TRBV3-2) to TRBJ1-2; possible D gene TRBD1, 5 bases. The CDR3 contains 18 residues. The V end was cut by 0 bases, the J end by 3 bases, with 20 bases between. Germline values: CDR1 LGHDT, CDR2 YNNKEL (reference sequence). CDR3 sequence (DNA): TGTGCCAGCAGCCAAGATCGTAGAAGTGGGGTAGGGGACTATGGCTACACCTTC. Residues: CASSQDRRSGVGDYGYTF.

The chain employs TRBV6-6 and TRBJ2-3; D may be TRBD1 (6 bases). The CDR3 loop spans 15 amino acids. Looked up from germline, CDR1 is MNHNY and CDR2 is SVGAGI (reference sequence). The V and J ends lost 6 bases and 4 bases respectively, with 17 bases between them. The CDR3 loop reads CASRRTAGAADTQYF. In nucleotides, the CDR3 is TGTGCCAGCAGACGGACAGCCGGCGCGGCAGATACGCAGTATTTT.

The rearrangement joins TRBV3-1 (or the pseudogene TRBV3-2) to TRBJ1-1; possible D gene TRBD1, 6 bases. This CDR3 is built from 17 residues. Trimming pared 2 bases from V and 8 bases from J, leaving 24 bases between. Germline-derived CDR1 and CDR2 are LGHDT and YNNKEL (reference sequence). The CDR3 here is CASSQTGLQGMGREAFF. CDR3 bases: TGTGCCAGCAGCCAAACTGGCCTACAGGGAATGGGAAGAGAAGCTTTCTTT.

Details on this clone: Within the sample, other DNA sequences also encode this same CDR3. CDR3 residues: CASSSGGRGASRYGYTF. CDR3 DNA: TGTGCCAGCAGCTCGGGGGGGCGGGGGGCCTCTCGCTATGGCTACACCTTC. The rearrangement uses TRBV5-4 and TRBJ1-2; a possible D gene is TRBD1 (6 bases). V lost 3 bases and J lost 4, with 22 bases in between. This CDR3 has 17 amino acids. Germline CDR1 SGHNT, CDR2 YYREEE (reference sequence).

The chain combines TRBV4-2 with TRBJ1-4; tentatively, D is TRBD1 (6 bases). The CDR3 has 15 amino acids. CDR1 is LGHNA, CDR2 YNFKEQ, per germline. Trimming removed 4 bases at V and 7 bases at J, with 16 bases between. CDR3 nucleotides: TGTGCCAGCAGCCCCCCTGGGGGGGCAGGTGAAAAACTGTTTTTT. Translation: CASSPPGGAGEKLFF.

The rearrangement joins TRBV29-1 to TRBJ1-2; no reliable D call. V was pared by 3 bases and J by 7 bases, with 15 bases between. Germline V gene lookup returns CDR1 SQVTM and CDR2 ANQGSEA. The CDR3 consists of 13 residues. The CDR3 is CSVEEVPGSGYTF. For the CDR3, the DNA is TGCAGCGTTGAGGAGGTGCCGGGTTCTGGCTACACCTTC.

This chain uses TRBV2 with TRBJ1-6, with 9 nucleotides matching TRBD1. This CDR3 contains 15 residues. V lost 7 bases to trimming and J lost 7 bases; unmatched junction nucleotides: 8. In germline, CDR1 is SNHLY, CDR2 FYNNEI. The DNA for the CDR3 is TGTGCCAGCACCCTTCAAGGGACAGGGAATTCACCCCTCCACTTT. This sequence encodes CASTLQGTGNSPLHF. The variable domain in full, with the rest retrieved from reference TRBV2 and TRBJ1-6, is EPEVTQTPSHQVTQMGQEVILRCVPISNHLYFYWYRQILGQKVEFLVSFYNNEISEKSEIFDDQFSVERPDGSNFTLKIRSTKLEDSAMYFCASTLQGTGNSPLHFGNGTRLTVT.

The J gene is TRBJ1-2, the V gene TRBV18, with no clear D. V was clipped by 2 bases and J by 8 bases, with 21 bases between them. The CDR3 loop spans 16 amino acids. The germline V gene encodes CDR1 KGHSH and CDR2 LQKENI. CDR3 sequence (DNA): TGTGCCAGCTCACCAGGACGGATCACGAGGGAGGGAGGCTACACCTTC. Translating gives CASSPGRITREGGYTF.

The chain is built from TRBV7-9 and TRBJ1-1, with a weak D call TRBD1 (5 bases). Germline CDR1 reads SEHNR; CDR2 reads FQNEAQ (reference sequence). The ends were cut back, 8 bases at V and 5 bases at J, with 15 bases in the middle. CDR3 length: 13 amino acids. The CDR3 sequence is CASRRASGTEAFF. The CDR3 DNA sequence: TGTGCCAGCCGTAGGGCCTCAGGGACTGAAGCTTTCTTT.

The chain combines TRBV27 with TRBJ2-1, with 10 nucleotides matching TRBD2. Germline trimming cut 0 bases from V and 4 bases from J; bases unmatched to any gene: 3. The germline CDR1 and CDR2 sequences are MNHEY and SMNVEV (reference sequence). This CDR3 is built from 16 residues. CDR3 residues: CASSLSLAGVYNEQFF. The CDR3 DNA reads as TGTGCCAGCAGTTTATCCCTAGCGGGAGTTTACAATGAGCAGTTCTTC.

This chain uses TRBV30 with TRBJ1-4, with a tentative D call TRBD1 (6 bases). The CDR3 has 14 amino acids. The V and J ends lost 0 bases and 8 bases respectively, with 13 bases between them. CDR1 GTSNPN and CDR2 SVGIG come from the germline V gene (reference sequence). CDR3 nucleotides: TGTGCCTGGAGTGTACTCAGGGGTGGAGAAAAACTGTTTTTT. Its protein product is CAWSVLRGGEKLFF.

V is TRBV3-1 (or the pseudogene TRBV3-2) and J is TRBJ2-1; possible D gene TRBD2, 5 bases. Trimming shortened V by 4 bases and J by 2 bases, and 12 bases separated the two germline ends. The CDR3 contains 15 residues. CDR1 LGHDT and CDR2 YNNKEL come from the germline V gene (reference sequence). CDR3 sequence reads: CASSLSVDPYNEQFF. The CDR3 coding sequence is TGTGCCAGCAGCCTTAGCGTCGATCCCTACAATGAGCAGTTCTTC.

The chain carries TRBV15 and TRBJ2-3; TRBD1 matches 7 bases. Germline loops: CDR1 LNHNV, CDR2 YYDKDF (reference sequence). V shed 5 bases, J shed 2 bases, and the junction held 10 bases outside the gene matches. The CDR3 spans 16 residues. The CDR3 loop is CATSWGTGQNTDTQYF. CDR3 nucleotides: TGTGCCACCAGCTGGGGAACGGGACAGAACACAGATACGCAGTATTTT.

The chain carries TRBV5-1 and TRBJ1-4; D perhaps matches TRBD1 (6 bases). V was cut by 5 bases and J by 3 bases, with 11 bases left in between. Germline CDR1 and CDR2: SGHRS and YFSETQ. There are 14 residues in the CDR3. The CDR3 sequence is CASRITGPNEKLFF. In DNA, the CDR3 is TGCGCCAGCAGGATCACAGGGCCTAATGAAAAACTGTTTTTT.

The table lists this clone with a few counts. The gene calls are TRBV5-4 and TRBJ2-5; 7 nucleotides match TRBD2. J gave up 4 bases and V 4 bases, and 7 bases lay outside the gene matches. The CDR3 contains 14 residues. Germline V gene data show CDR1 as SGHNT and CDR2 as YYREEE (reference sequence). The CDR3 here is CASSTPGLLETQYF. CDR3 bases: TGTGCCAGCAGCACTCCGGGACTATTAGAGACCCAGTACTTC.

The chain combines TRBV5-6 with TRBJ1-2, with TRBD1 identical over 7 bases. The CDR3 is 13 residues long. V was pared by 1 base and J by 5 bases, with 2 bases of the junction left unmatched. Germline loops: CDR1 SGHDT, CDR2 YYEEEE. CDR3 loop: CASSLTGEYGYTF. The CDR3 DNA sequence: TGTGCCAGCAGCTTGACAGGGGAGTATGGCTACACCTTC.

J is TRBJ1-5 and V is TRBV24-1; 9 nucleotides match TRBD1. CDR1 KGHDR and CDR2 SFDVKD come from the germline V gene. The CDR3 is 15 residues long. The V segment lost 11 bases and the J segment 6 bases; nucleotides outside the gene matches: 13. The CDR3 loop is CANTIQGALGQPQHF. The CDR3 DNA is TGTGCCAACACTATACAGGGGGCGCTGGGTCAGCCCCAGCATTTT.

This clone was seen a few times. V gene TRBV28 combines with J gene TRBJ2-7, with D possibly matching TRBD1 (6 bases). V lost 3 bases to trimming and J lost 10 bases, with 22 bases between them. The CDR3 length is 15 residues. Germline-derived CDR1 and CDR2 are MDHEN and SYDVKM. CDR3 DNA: TGTGCCAGCAGTTTCAAGAAAGGGGGTTCTTTCGAACAGTACTTC. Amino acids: CASSFKKGGSFEQYF.

The CDR3 protein is CASSYTGAGNEQFF. CDR3 coding DNA: TGTGCCAGCAGCTATACAGGGGCGGGCAATGAGCAGTTCTTC. The rearrangement joins TRBV5-6 to TRBJ2-1; 7 bases match TRBD1. There are 14 residues in the CDR3. V lost 3 bases, J lost 6 bases, and 6 bases stayed unmatched. Germline lookup yields CDR1 SGHDT and CDR2 YYEEEE.

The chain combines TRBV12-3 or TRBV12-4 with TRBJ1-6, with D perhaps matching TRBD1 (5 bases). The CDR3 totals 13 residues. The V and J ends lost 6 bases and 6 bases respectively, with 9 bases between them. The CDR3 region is CASRGGSNSPLHF. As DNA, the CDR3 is TGTGCCAGCAGGGGGGGTTCTAATTCACCCCTCCACTTT.

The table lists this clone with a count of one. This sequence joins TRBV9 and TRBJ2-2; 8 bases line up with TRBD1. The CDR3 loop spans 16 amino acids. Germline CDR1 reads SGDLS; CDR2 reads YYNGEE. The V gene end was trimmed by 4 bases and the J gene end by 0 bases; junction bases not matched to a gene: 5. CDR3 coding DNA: TGTGCCAGCAGCTCCGGACAGGGCGCGAACACCGGGGAGCTGTTTTTT. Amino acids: CASSSGQGANTGELFF.

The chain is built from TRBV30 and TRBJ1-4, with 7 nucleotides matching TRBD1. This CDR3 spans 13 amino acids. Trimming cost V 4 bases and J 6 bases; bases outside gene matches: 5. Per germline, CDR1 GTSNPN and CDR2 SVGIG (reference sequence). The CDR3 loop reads CAWNSGGHEKLFF. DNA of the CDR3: TGTGCCTGGAATTCAGGGGGACATGAAAAACTGTTTTTT.

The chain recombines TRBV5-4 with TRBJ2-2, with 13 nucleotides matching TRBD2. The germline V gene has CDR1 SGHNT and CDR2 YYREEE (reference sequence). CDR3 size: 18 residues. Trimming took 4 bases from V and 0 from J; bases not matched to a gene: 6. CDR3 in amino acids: CASSPGLAGNANTGELFF. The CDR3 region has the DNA TGTGCCAGCAGCCCGGGACTAGCGGGGAATGCGAACACCGGGGAGCTGTTTTTT.